A single sample gave rise to the 18 T cell receptor beta chains below, sequenced in a study of blood T cell repertoires in COVID-19. The method was immunoSEQ multiplex PCR; TCRdb's version includes in-frame clones alone and lacks a portion of them. The repertoire holds 250,000 or so clones, with 85% to 90% as singletons. Material: peripheral blood. These receptors originate from a middle-aged woman who had recovered from COVID-19.

This clone has only one observation. The V gene is TRBV3-1 (or the pseudogene TRBV3-2), the J gene TRBJ2-6; 11 bases map to TRBD1. The CDR3 covers 17 residues. V lost 1 base and J lost 2; bases outside the gene matches: 1. CDR1 and CDR2 from the germline V gene are LGHDT and YNNKEL (reference sequence). The CDR3 DNA is TGTGCCAGCAGCCAAGGGGGACAGGGGGCTGGGGCCAACGTCCTGACTTTC. As protein: CASSQGGQGAGANVLTF.

In this sample, this clone turned up once. The V gene is TRBV27, the J gene TRBJ2-3; no firm D call. This CDR3 contains 13 residues. In germline, CDR1 is MNHEY, CDR2 SMNVEV (reference sequence). V lost 6 bases and J lost 1, with 8 bases in between. CDR3 protein: CASRPIGTDTQYF. The CDR3, as DNA: TGTGCCAGCAGACCTATCGGCACAGATACGCAGTATTTT.

J is TRBJ2-3 and V is TRBV6-6; 10 nucleotides match TRBD2. This CDR3 is 16 amino acids long. V shed 6 bases and J 3 bases; nucleotides not matched to a gene: 9. In germline, CDR1 is MNHNY, CDR2 SVGAGI (reference sequence). CDR3 coding DNA: TGTGCCAGCAGCCCCCTGAGCGGGAGGGGGACAGATACGCAGTATTTT. This sequence encodes CASSPLSGRGTDTQYF.

This clone was detected once. The V gene is TRBV11-2, the J gene TRBJ2-3; a weak D match, TRBD1 (7 bases). V was clipped by 5 bases and J by 7 bases, with 25 bases between them. This CDR3 is built from 17 residues. CDR1 SGHAT and CDR2 FQNNGV come from the germline V gene. The CDR3 spells CASSLARGDSGGYTQYF. In DNA form, the CDR3 reads TGTGCCAGCAGCCTAGCCCGAGGGGACAGCGGAGGGTATACGCAGTATTTT.

V is TRBV9 and J is TRBJ1-2; 8 bases line up with TRBD1. V trimming: 0 bases; J trimming: 7 bases; junction bases outside the gene matches: 11. Germline lookup yields CDR1 SGDLS and CDR2 YYNGEE. The CDR3 contains 16 residues. The CDR3 nucleotides are TGTGCCAGCAGCGTAGGTCCGGGACAGGAGGCCGGTGGCTACACCTTC. Translated, it gives CASSVGPGQEAGGYTF. The whole variable domain, remainder taken from reference TRBV9 and TRBJ1-2, is DSGVTQTPKHLITATGQRVTLRCSPRSGDLSVYWYQQSLDQGLQFLIQYYNGEERAKGNILERFSAQQFPDLHSELNLSSLELGDSALYFCASSVGPGQEAGGYTFGSGTRLTVV.

The genes are TRBV28 and TRBJ2-7; TRBD2 might be the D (6 bases). V was cut by 4 bases and J by 3 bases, with 13 bases left in between. The CDR3 is 14 amino acids. Looked up from germline, CDR1 is MDHEN and CDR2 is SYDVKM. The CDR3 is CASSYRLGGYEQYF. CDR3 sequence (DNA): TGTGCCAGCAGTTACCGACTAGGAGGCTACGAGCAGTACTTC.

The chain uses TRBV6-5 and TRBJ2-1; D perhaps matches TRBD2 (6 bases). V lost 5 bases, J lost 12 bases, and 17 bases lay in between. The CDR3 is made up of 13 amino acids. Germline lookup yields CDR1 MNHEY and CDR2 SVGAGI. The CDR3 is CASSRDSPQGQFF. In DNA, the CDR3 is TGTGCCAGCAGTCGGGACTCCCCGCAAGGGCAGTTCTTC.

The chain couples TRBV3-1 (or the pseudogene TRBV3-2) to TRBJ1-3, with TRBD1 matching 7 bases. Losses at the gene ends were 4 bases for V and 0 bases for J; bases not matched to a gene: 12. In germline, CDR1 is LGHDT, CDR2 YNNKEL (reference sequence). There are 18 residues in the CDR3. The CDR3 here is CASSPHRTGPYSGNTIYF. Written as DNA, the CDR3 is TGTGCCAGCAGCCCCCACCGGACAGGCCCCTACTCTGGAAACACCATATATTTT.

This chain connects TRBV7-8 to TRBJ1-1, with a weak D call TRBD1 (6 bases). Trimming stripped 5 bases from V and 0 bases from J, with 13 bases between. CDR3 length equals 15 residues. Germline loops: CDR1 SGHVS, CDR2 FQNEAQ. CDR3 in amino acids: CASSPGGAVNTEAFF. The CDR3 DNA sequence: TGTGCCAGCAGCCCGGGGGGGGCGGTGAACACTGAAGCTTTCTTT.

The rearrangement links TRBV4-3 to TRBJ1-2, with 12 bases identical to TRBD1. The germline V gene encodes CDR1 LGHNA and CDR2 YSLEER. The CDR3 covers 16 residues. V lost 3 bases to trimming and J lost 5 bases; unmatched junction nucleotides: 7. The CDR3 reads CASSQTGDRGRYGYTF. DNA of the CDR3: TGCGCCAGCAGCCAGACCGGGGACAGGGGGCGGTATGGCTACACCTTC.

This chain joins TRBV2 and TRBJ1-3; D is unresolved. Germline V CDR1 and CDR2: SNHLY, FYNNEI. The CDR3 spans 14 residues. Trimming took 1 base from V and 2 from J, leaving 6 bases between them. CDR3 region: CASSEGFTGNTIYF. The CDR3 nucleotides read TGTGCCAGCAGTGAAGGTTTTACTGGAAACACCATATATTTT.

This chain connects TRBV5-6 to TRBJ2-2; 9 positions match TRBD1. CDR1 is SGHDT, CDR2 YYEEEE, per germline. After removal of 4 bases from V and 2 bases from J, the junction contained 3 bases not matched to a gene. This CDR3 spans 15 amino acids. CDR3 sequence: CASSPDRGNTGELFF. As DNA, the CDR3 is TGTGCCAGCAGCCCGGACAGGGGTAACACCGGGGAGCTGTTTTTT. Full variable domain (missing parts from reference TRBV5-6 and TRBJ2-2): DAGVTQSPTHLIKTRGQQVTLRCSPKSGHDTVSWYQQALGQGPQFIFQYYEEEERQRGNFPDRFSGHQFPNYSSELNVNALLLGDSALYLCASSPDRGNTGELFFGEGSRLTVL.

The chain joins TRBV3-1 (or the pseudogene TRBV3-2) to TRBJ2-5; 7 bases are shared with TRBD1. After removal of 4 bases from V and 6 bases from J, the junction contained 5 bases not matched to a gene. The CDR3 runs to 13 residues. From germline, CDR1 is LGHDT and CDR2 YNNKEL (reference sequence). Here the CDR3 DNA reads TGTGCCAGCAGCCCCGGAAGGGGGCAGACCCAGTACTTC. This translates into CASSPGRGQTQYF.

The V and J genes are TRBV5-1 and TRBJ2-7; D not resolved. CDR1 and CDR2 (germline): SGHRS, YFSETQ. V lost 0 bases, J lost 0 bases, and 10 bases lay in between. There are 15 residues in the CDR3. The CDR3 DNA follows: TGCGCCAGCAGCTTGGCGACTCAAACCTCCTACGAGCAGTACTTC. It encodes CASSLATQTSYEQYF.

The chain links TRBV15 to TRBJ2-1; 7 bases are a match to TRBD2. Germline CDR1 and CDR2: LNHNV and YYDKDF (reference sequence). The CDR3 runs to 17 residues. The V segment lost 2 bases and the J segment 6 bases; nucleotides outside the gene matches: 13. CDR3 amino acids: CATSRPSRTRGPNEQFF. CDR3 bases: TGTGCCACCAGCAGACCTTCCCGGACTAGGGGTCCCAATGAGCAGTTCTTC.

The chain couples TRBV7-3 to TRBJ2-1, with 7 nucleotides matching TRBD1. The CDR3 sequence is 14 residues long. V was pared by 0 bases and J by 5 bases, with 1 base of the junction left unmatched. Germline loops: CDR1 SGHTA, CDR2 FQGTGA. In nucleotides, the CDR3 is TGTGCCAGCAGCTTAACGGGACAGCACAATGAGCAGTTCTTC. It encodes CASSLTGQHNEQFF.

This sequence joins TRBV11-3 and TRBJ1-1; perhaps TRBD1 as D (6 bases). CDR1 is SGHNT, CDR2 YENEEA, per germline. V lost 1 base and J lost 1, with 10 bases in between. CDR3 length: 15 residues. DNA for the CDR3: TGTGCCAGCAGCTTAGCGCGGGGGCCGAACACTGAAGCTTTCTTT. It encodes CASSLARGPNTEAFF. The whole variable domain, filled in from reference TRBV11-3 and TRBJ1-1, reads EAGVVQSPRYKIIEKKQPVAFWCNPISGHNTLYWYLQNLGQGPELLIRYENEEAVDDSQLPKDRFSAERLKGVDSTLKIQPAELGDSAVYLCASSLARGPNTEAFFGQGTRLTVV.

The J gene is TRBJ2-2, the V gene TRBV18; 10 bases map to TRBD2. The length of the CDR3 is 15 residues. Germline V lookup: CDR1 KGHSH, CDR2 LQKENI. V lost 2 bases and J lost 4; bases outside the gene matches: 1. The CDR3 region is CASSPVAGGTGELFF. Here the CDR3 DNA reads TGTGCCAGCTCACCAGTAGCGGGAGGCACCGGGGAGCTGTTTTTT.